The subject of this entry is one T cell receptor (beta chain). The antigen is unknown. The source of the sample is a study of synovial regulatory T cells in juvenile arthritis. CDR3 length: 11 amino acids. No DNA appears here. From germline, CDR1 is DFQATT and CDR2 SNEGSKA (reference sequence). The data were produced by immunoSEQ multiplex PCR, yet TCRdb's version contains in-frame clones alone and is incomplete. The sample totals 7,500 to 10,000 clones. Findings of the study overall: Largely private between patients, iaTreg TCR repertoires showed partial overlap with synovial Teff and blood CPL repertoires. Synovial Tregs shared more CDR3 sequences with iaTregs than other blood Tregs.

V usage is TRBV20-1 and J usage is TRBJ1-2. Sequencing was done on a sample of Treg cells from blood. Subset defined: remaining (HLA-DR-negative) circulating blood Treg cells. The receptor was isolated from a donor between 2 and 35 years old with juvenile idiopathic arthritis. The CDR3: CSASLNYGYTF.